Given below is one TCR beta chain in context. This clonotype has just a few counts. Which antigen it targets is not known. No much larger clone exists at a distance of one base, and base qualities are not known. The source of the sample is a study of response to subunit inactivated influenza vaccine (dated by TCRdb to between 2018 and 2020). The study in broad terms: Deep quantitative profiling of the T cell receptor repertoire was used in the study to follow responses to a trivalent subunit inactivated influenza vaccine.

CDR1 is given as DFQATT and CDR2 as SNEGSKA, both from the germline V gene (reference sequence). Including the terminal cysteine and phenylalanine, the CDR3 comprises 10 residues. Only the CDR3 DNA is retained, 30 bases long and in frame from the first base. The paper as a whole reports these results and caveats: The authors suggested that each seasonal influenza vaccination may recruit only a limited number of new T cells.

Library preparation employed RT-PCR. Sequencing took place on an Illumina HiSeq 2500. TCRdb reprocessing: public reads trimmed at Q25 with fastp, clones called with MiXCR, in-frame beta chains kept. When rows share a CDR3 protein, they turn into one entry using the most common DNA and genes. The sample profile shows 500,000 to 550,000 distinct CDR3 sequences; under 30% of them were found once. The ten most abundant clones make up about 2.8% of the sample. This sample also appeared in a second study, on T cells expressing NK-cell markers. The second study also describes: TCR beta cDNA libraries were made by 5'RACE template switching that added a universal primer site and unique molecular identifiers. Three sorted T-cell subsets (CD3+CD56+NKG2C+, CD3+CD56+NKG2C- and CD3+CD56-NKG2C+) from eight donors had their TCR beta-chain repertoires profiled. Among the eight sequenced donors, seven were HCMV-seropositive and one was HCMV-seronegative. In several experiments an anti-gammadeltaTCR antibody was added to restrict sorting to alphabetaTCR-expressing T cells. In more than five donors, the dominant CD3+CD56+NKG2C+ clonotypes were found to rank among the top 10 CD8+ clonotypes and to make up roughly 1.0-7.0% of CD8+ T cells. Those dominant clonotypes were again the most abundant among CD3+CD56-NKG2C+ cells in a handful of donors, at about 28.3-65%. Whether the expanded NKG2C-expressing T cell clones were specific for HCMV antigens was left unclear. Randomly selected healthy volunteers, three men and five women, were used as the eight sequenced donors. To determine HCMV serostatus, a commercial ELISA kit was used to detect HCMV-specific IgG in serum. Peripheral blood mononuclear cells were isolated from blood by Ficoll density gradient centrifugation. Using Miltenyi isolation kits, CD4+ and CD8+ T cells were isolated from PBMC through magnetic immunoseparation. Synthesis of cDNA was primed from the TCR beta constant segment and was followed by two consecutive PCR amplification steps. Sequencing of the libraries produced 2 x 150 bp reads on Illumina HiSeq 2000/2500, MiSeq or NextSeq. MIGEC handled demultiplexing of the reads and grouping by UMI, while MiTCR was used to assemble and quantify clonotypes. To exclude erroneous sequences, only TCR cDNA sequences supported by at least two reads were retained. Downstream repertoire analysis used the tcR package, and clonotypes were matched across fractions by CDR3 nucleotide sequence plus V segment. VDJmatch was used to annotate antigen specificity against VDJdb, with one amino acid substitution allowed in CDR3.

The V and J segments used are TRBV20-1 and TRBJ1-2, with the D gene call left open. The clonotype comes from a man aged 45-65 years who received an inactivated influenza vaccine. Donor details come from another sample of the same person, matched by shared clones. The sequences come from CD4+ T cells sorted from PBMCs, collected 11 to 12 days after vaccination. Here the CDR3 is given as CSIRVDGYTF. The nucleotide sequence is TGCAGCATCCGAGTGGATGGCTACACCTTC.